This passage covers 29 T cell receptor beta chains from one sample sequenced in a study of cytomegalovirus exposure and HLA in healthy donors. Primers for the PCR totalled 60 Vbeta and 13 Jbeta. Repertoires were generated with immunoSEQ multiplex PCR, while TCRdb's copy carries only in-frame clones and drops some. This table lists 100,000 to 150,000 clones. Source material: PBMCs. The origin of the receptors is a man between 18 and 35 years old in good health and CMV-seronegative.

The chain employs TRBV6-6 and TRBJ1-3; D may be TRBD1 (5 bases). V lost 6 bases and J lost 3, with 15 bases in between. The CDR3 is made up of 15 amino acids. Germline lookup yields CDR1 MNHNY and CDR2 SVGAGI (reference sequence). The CDR3, as DNA: TGTGCCAGCAGCTTCGTCCAGGGTGGTGGAAACACCATATATTTT. Its translation is CASSFVQGGGNTIYF.

This chain joins TRBV14 and TRBJ2-1; TRBD2 might be the D (5 bases). The CDR3 is 16 residues long. Trimming left V 6 bases short and J 4 bases short, with 19 bases between. The germline CDR1 and CDR2 sequences are SGHDN and FVKESK. CDR3 sequence: CASSLSAGVGYNEQFF. The DNA for the CDR3 is TGTGCCAGCAGTCTTAGTGCCGGGGTCGGATACAATGAGCAGTTCTTC.

V gene TRBV7-2 combines with J gene TRBJ2-7; the match to TRBD2 covers 7 bases. V was clipped by 5 bases and J by 0 bases; unmatched bases: 1. The CDR3 contains 13 residues. CDR1 and CDR2 from the germline V gene are SGHTA and FQGNSA. CDR3: CASSRDYSYEQYF. CDR3 coding DNA: TGTGCCAGCAGCAGGGACTACTCCTACGAGCAGTACTTC.

The V call is TRBV7-6, the J call TRBJ1-1, with D perhaps TRBD1 (5 bases). The V gene lost 3 bases and the J gene lost 6 bases, with 20 bases spanning the gap. Germline V lookup: CDR1 SGHVS, CDR2 FNYEAQ. The CDR3 contains 16 residues. The CDR3 DNA reads TGTGCCAGCAGCTTGCGGTCGGGGGGGGGAAAACCTGAAGCTTTCTTT. Translating gives CASSLRSGGGKPEAFF. The full variable domain, completed using reference TRBV7-6 and TRBJ1-1, is GAGVSQSPRYKVTKRGQDVALRCDPISGHVSLYWYRQALGQGPEFLTYFNYEAQQDKSGLPNDRFSAERPEGSISTLTIQRTEQRDSAMYRCASSLRSGGGKPEAFFGQGTRLTVV.

The chain joins TRBV7-8 to TRBJ2-7; unclear D gene. Germline loops: CDR1 SGHVS, CDR2 FQNEAQ. The CDR3 spans 12 residues. V lost 5 bases and J lost 0, with 5 bases in between. The CDR3: CASSPYSYEQYF. CDR3 sequence (DNA): TGTGCCAGCAGCCCCTACTCCTACGAGCAGTACTTC.

This rearrangement joins TRBV15 to TRBJ2-7; D perhaps matches TRBD1 (5 bases). The CDR3 is 15 amino acids. V was pared by 0 bases and J by 1 base, with 10 bases between. Germline V gives CDR1 LNHNV, CDR2 YYDKDF (reference sequence). The DNA of the CDR3 is TGTGCCACCAGCAGAGATTCGTCAGGGTCCTACGAGCAGTACTTC. This sequence encodes CATSRDSSGSYEQYF.

The chain employs TRBV7-9 and TRBJ2-7; 9 bases agree with TRBD2. Losses at the gene ends were 8 bases for V and 0 bases for J; bases not matched to a gene: 11. CDR1 and CDR2 from the germline V gene are SEHNR and FQNEAQ (reference sequence). CDR3 length: 16 amino acids. In nucleotides, the CDR3 is TGTGCCAGCCGCGACCGGGCGGGAGGGCGCTCCTACGAGCAGTACTTC. Translated, it gives CASRDRAGGRSYEQYF.

The rearrangement links TRBV6-5 to TRBJ2-1, with 7 positions matching TRBD2. The length of the CDR3 is 13 residues. The V segment lost 6 bases and the J segment 7 bases; nucleotides outside the gene matches: 6. Germline loops: CDR1 MNHEY, CDR2 SVGAGI. This CDR3 reads CASRGVGGNEQFF. In DNA form, the CDR3 reads TGTGCCAGCAGGGGTGTGGGAGGGAATGAGCAGTTCTTC.

The chain employs TRBV16 and TRBJ1-3; D is perhaps TRBD1 (5 bases). Germline CDR1 KGHSY, CDR2 FQNENV. The V end was cut by 2 bases, the J end by 4 bases, with 12 bases between. The CDR3 loop spans 15 amino acids. Written as DNA, the CDR3 is TGTGCCAGCAGCCAAGGACAAGAGATAGGAAACACCATATATTTT. Its protein product is CASSQGQEIGNTIYF.

The rearrangement links TRBV5-1 to TRBJ2-1, with D possibly being TRBD2 (5 bases). The germline gives CDR1 SGHRS, CDR2 YFSETQ. V lost 4 bases and J lost 2, with 13 bases in between. The CDR3 length is 15 residues. CDR3 DNA sequence: TGCGCCAGCAGCCCGGACTTGGTCGCCTACAATGAGCAGTTCTTC. The encoded protein is CASSPDLVAYNEQFF.

The CDR3 DNA follows: TGTGCCAGCCACGCCGGGGACAATGAGCAGTTCTTC. Its protein is CASHAGDNEQFF. This rearrangement joins TRBV5-6 to TRBJ2-1; a weak D match, TRBD2 (5 bases). This CDR3 is built from 12 residues. Between the trimmed V and J ends, which lost 7 bases and 5 bases, there was a span of 10 bases. CDR1 and CDR2 (germline): SGHDT, YYEEEE.

This chain connects TRBV27 to TRBJ2-7, with 7 bases that match TRBD2. The CDR3 totals 13 residues. The V segment lost 2 bases and the J segment 6 bases; nucleotides outside the gene matches: 4. CDR1 MNHEY and CDR2 SMNVEV come from the germline V gene (reference sequence). The CDR3 DNA sequence: TGTGCCAGCAGTTTACCGGGAGGTCGCGAGCAGTACTTC. This codes for CASSLPGGREQYF.

The gene calls are TRBV19 and TRBJ2-3; 7 bases match TRBD1. With 3 bases clipped from V and 0 bases from J, the junction kept 3 bases outside the gene matches. The CDR3 has 15 residues. The germline CDR1 and CDR2 sequences are LNHDA and SQIVND (reference sequence). The CDR3 nucleotides are TGTGCCAGTAGTATGGACAGGACTAGCACAGATACGCAGTATTTT. As protein: CASSMDRTSTDTQYF.

V is TRBV2 and J is TRBJ2-5, with a tentative D call TRBD2 (6 bases). The V end lost 6 bases, the J end lost 1 base, and 12 bases lay between the germline ends. The V gene's germline CDR1 is SNHLY and CDR2 FYNNEI. The CDR3 has 14 amino acids. The CDR3: CASRIGSLQETQYF. The DNA of the CDR3 is TGTGCCAGCAGAATCGGGAGCCTCCAAGAGACCCAGTACTTC.

This chain connects TRBV27 to TRBJ1-4; D call uncertain. V was shortened by 5 bases and J by 7 bases, with 14 bases between the two germline ends. The CDR3 runs to 14 residues. Germline V gives CDR1 MNHEY, CDR2 SMNVEV (reference sequence). The CDR3 protein is CASSVRRSGEKLFF. For the CDR3, the DNA is TGTGCCAGCAGTGTCCGTAGGAGCGGTGAAAAACTGTTTTTT.

The gene calls are TRBV14 and TRBJ2-1; 9 bases fit TRBD2. Germline values: CDR1 SGHDN, CDR2 FVKESK. The CDR3 is made up of 16 amino acids. J gave up 4 bases and V 0 bases, and 4 bases lay outside the gene matches. The CDR3: CASSQDLLAGYNEQFF. In DNA form, the CDR3 reads TGTGCCAGCAGCCAAGATCTCCTAGCGGGGTACAATGAGCAGTTCTTC.

V gene TRBV7-9 combines with J gene TRBJ1-2, with 9 positions matching TRBD1. The CDR3 is 15 residues long. CDR1 SEHNR and CDR2 FQNEAQ come from the germline V gene (reference sequence). The V and J ends lost 4 bases and 7 bases, in that order; junction bases with no gene match: 10. The CDR3 DNA sequence: TGTGCCAGCAGCTCGGGACAGGGACCAAATCGTGGCTACACCTTC. Amino acid sequence: CASSSGQGPNRGYTF.

The J gene is TRBJ2-7, the V gene TRBV19, with D unresolved. Germline CDR1 is LNHDA and CDR2 is SQIVND (reference sequence). The CDR3 runs 8 residues. The DNA for the CDR3 is TGTGCTCGCTACGAGCAGTACTTC. This codes for CARYEQYF.

The chain recombines TRBV7-9 with TRBJ1-2; TRBD1 matches at 11 bases. The CDR3 has 18 amino acids. After removal of 2 bases from V and 0 bases from J, the junction contained 8 bases not matched to a gene. In germline, CDR1 is SEHNR, CDR2 FQNEAQ (reference sequence). Here the CDR3 DNA reads TGTGCCAGCAGCTTACTGCCGGGACAGGGGGGATCTAACTATGGCTACACCTTC. The encoded protein is CASSLLPGQGGSNYGYTF.

This chain connects TRBV12-5 to TRBJ1-3, with D unresolved. Germline CDR1 LGHNT, CDR2 FRNRAP. CDR3 length: 11 residues. Trimming left V 7 bases short and J 8 bases short, with 9 bases between. The CDR3 spells CASAAVDTIYF. The CDR3 bases are TGTGCTAGTGCTGCAGTGGACACCATATATTTT.

The chain uses TRBV5-1 and TRBJ1-4; the match to TRBD1 covers 7 bases. V lost 2 bases to trimming and J lost 10 bases; unmatched junction nucleotides: 5. Germline V gives CDR1 SGHRS, CDR2 YFSETQ. This CDR3 spans 13 amino acids. CDR3 DNA: TGCGCCAGCAGCTTAACAGGGGAGGTAAAACTGTTTTTT. As protein: CASSLTGEVKLFF.

For the CDR3, the DNA is TGTGCCAGCAGTTACCTGACAGGGGGTAACATTCAGTACTTC. Its translation: CASSYLTGGNIQYF. The V and J genes are TRBV27 and TRBJ2-4, with 9 bases that match TRBD1. J gave up 7 bases and V 4 bases, and 5 bases lay outside the gene matches. The CDR3 loop spans 14 amino acids. Germline CDR1 MNHEY, CDR2 SMNVEV (reference sequence).

This chain joins TRBV30 and TRBJ1-1; 7 bases are a match to TRBD1. The CDR3 loop spans 15 amino acids. In germline, CDR1 is GTSNPN, CDR2 SVGIG (reference sequence). V shed 2 bases and J 0 bases; nucleotides not matched to a gene: 6. The CDR3 region is CAWSPQTGMNTEAFF. CDR3 coding DNA: TGTGCCTGGAGTCCCCAGACAGGGATGAACACTGAAGCTTTCTTT.

J is TRBJ2-7 and V is TRBV5-6, with 8 positions matching TRBD1. Trimming took 6 bases from V and 2 from J; bases not matched to a gene: 7. The CDR3 totals 14 residues. Germline V gene sequence: CDR1 SGHDT, CDR2 YYEEEE. DNA of the CDR3: TGTGCCAGCACCAGGACAGGGTTCACCTACGAGCAGTACTTC. It encodes CASTRTGFTYEQYF.

The chain employs TRBV28 and TRBJ1-2; TRBD1 matches at 8 bases. CDR3 length: 15 amino acids. V was clipped by 1 base and J by 8 bases; unmatched bases: 9. Germline CDR1 and CDR2: MDHEN and SYDVKM. Written as DNA, the CDR3 is TGTGCCAGCAGTTTATTGGGCGGACAGGGTGCGGGCTACACCTTC. This codes for CASSLLGGQGAGYTF.

This chain links TRBV5-1 with TRBJ2-5, with TRBD2 as a possible D gene (5 bases). CDR1 is SGHRS, CDR2 YFSETQ, per germline. This CDR3 has 13 residues. With 3 bases removed from V and 2 bases from J, the gap between germline ends came to 8 bases. CDR3 residues: CASSSRGQETQYF. DNA for the CDR3: TGCGCCAGCAGCTCCCGGGGACAAGAGACCCAGTACTTC.

J is TRBJ2-3 and V is TRBV5-8; D unclear. The germline gives CDR1 SGHTS, CDR2 YDEGEE. This CDR3 comprises 13 residues. V lost 4 bases and J lost 1, with 7 bases in between. As DNA, the CDR3 is TGTGCCAGCAGCCCTCCTGGCACAGATACGCAGTATTTT. Residues: CASSPPGTDTQYF.

V and J are TRBV29-1 and TRBJ1-3; D is perhaps TRBD1 (6 bases). This CDR3 comprises 13 residues. Looked up from germline, CDR1 is SQVTM and CDR2 is ANQGSEA. Trimming cost V 4 bases and J 2 bases, with 9 bases left between them. The CDR3 here is CSVVQGTGNTIYF. In nucleotides, the CDR3 is TGCAGCGTTGTTCAGGGGACTGGAAACACCATATATTTT.

The chain carries TRBV13 and TRBJ1-1, with 9 bases identical to TRBD1. CDR1 is PRHDT and CDR2 is FYEKMQ in the germline V gene (reference sequence). V was pared by 8 bases and J by 1 base, with 8 bases of the junction left unmatched. The CDR3 totals 15 residues. CDR3 protein: CASGSLGQGNTEAFF. Here the CDR3 DNA reads TGTGCCAGCGGCTCCCTGGGACAGGGGAACACTGAAGCTTTCTTT. Full variable domain (rest looked up from reference TRBV13 and TRBJ1-1): AAGVIQSPRHLIKEKRETATLKCYPIPRHDTVYWYQQGPGQDPQFLISFYEKMQSDKGSIPDRFSAQQFSDYHSELNMSSLELGDSALYFCASGSLGQGNTEAFFGQGTRLTVV.